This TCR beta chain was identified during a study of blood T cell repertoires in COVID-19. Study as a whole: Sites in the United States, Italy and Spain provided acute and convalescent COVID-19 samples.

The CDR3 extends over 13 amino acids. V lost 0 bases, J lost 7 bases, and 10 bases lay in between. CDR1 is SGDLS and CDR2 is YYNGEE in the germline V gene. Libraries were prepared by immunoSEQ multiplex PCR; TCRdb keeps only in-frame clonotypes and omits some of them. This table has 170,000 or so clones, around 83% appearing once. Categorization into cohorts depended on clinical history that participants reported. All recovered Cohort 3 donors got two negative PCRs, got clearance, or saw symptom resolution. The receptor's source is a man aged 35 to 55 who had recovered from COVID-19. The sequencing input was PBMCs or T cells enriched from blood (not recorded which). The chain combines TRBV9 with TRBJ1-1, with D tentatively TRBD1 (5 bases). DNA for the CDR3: TGTGCCAGCAGCGTAGTTCCAGACAGTGAAGCTTTCTTT. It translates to CASSVVPDSEAFF.